This T cell receptor beta chain was identified during a study of blood T cell repertoires in COVID-19. Study-wide background: COVID-19 samples collected from the United States, Italy and Spain covered acute and convalescent phases.

Assay used: immunoSEQ multiplex PCR; TCRdb lists only in-frame clones, some missing. The table shows 130,000 or so clones, with 84% occurring only once. Participants' own reports of clinical history determined their cohort assignment. V shed 3 bases and J shed 4 bases, with 16 bases lying between them. The CDR3 spans 15 residues. The germline gives CDR1 SGHNT, CDR2 YYREEE (reference sequence). Sequenced material: PBMCs or T cells enriched from blood (not recorded which). This TCR derives from a man aged 40-49 years with acute COVID-19. V gene TRBV5-4 combines with J gene TRBJ1-1; maybe TRBD1 (5 bases). In DNA, the CDR3 is TGTGCCAGCAGCTCAGAGTTGGGGGGAGGCACTGAAGCTTTCTTT. It codes for CASSSELGGGTEAFF.